This T cell receptor (beta chain) was found in a study of PD-1 blockade in classical Hodgkin lymphoma. Overall study context: Patients in the cohort were put on intravenous nivolumab, 3 mg/kg every 2 weeks.

The CDR3 consists of 15 residues. CDR1 and CDR2 (germline): GTSNPN, SVGIG (reference sequence). V lost 5 bases, J lost 4 bases, and 19 bases lay in between. After autologous stem cell transplantation all patients relapsed, and prior brentuximab vedotin exposure differed between cohorts. Magnetic negative selection, applied to thawed PBMCs, was used to isolate the CD8+ T cells. Libraries were prepared by immunoSEQ multiplex PCR; TCRdb keeps only in-frame clonotypes and omits some of them. This table holds 10,000 to 15,000 clones, around 85% found once. The sample here was CD8+ T cells from blood, taken at baseline. The receptor was isolated from a human donor with classical Hodgkin lymphoma. The chain recombines TRBV30 with TRBJ2-3; possible D gene TRBD1, 5 bases. The CDR3 sequence: CAWDGAGKVADTQYF. For the CDR3, the DNA is TGTGCCTGGGATGGAGCAGGGAAGGTCGCAGATACGCAGTATTTT.